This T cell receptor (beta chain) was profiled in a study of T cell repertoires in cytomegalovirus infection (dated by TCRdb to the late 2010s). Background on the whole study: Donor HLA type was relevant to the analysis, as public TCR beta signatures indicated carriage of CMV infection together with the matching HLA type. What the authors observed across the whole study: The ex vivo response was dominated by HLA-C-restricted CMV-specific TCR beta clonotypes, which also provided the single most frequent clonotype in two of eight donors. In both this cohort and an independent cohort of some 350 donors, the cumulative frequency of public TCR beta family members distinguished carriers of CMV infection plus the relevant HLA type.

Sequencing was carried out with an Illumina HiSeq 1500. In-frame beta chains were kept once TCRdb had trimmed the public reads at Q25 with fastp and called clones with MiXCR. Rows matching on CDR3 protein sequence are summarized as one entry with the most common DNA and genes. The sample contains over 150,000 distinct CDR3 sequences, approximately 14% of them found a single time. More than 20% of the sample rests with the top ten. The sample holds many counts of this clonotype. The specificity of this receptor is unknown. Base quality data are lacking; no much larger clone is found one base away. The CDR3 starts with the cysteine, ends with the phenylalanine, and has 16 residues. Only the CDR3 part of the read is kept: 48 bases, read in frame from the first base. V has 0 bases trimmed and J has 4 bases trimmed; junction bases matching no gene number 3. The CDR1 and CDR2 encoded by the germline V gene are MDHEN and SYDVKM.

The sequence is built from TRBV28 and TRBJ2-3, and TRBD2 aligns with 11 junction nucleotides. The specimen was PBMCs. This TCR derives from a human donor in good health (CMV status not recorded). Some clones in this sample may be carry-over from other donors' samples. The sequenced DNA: TGTGCCAGCAGTTTATGGGCTAGCGGGAGGCCAGATACGCAGTATTTT. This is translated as CASSLWASGRPDTQYF.